The T cell receptor (beta chain) described here comes from a study of cytomegalovirus exposure and HLA in healthy donors. Study-wide points: Per published accounts, TCR beta sequences correctly predicted the HLA-A and HLA-B alleles of most subjects. In a later analysis, TCR beta V- and J-gene trimming was associated with a missense DCLRE1C variant. Cytomegalovirus-associated status was assigned to 150 or so TCR beta chains. The later analysis indicated that the majority of CMV-associated TCR beta chains appeared HLA-restricted.

The CDR3 contains 14 residues. V shed 4 bases and J 8 bases; nucleotides not matched to a gene: 8. The germline gives CDR1 SGHRS, CDR2 YFSETQ. Vbeta (60) and Jbeta (13) primers were used in the PCR. Assay used: immunoSEQ multiplex PCR; TCRdb lists only in-frame clones, some missing. The sample lists roughly 120,000 clones, around 79% occurring once. For this clone: Antigen: not known.

V is TRBV5-1 and J is TRBJ1-4; 7 nucleotides line up with TRBD1. The TCR originated in a woman aged 40 to 55 in good health and CMV-seropositive. Sequenced: PBMCs. CDR3 sequence: CASSGDRASEKLFF. CDR3 DNA sequence: TGCGCCAGCAGCGGCGACAGGGCTTCCGAAAAACTGTTTTTT.